The 8 T cell receptor beta chains presented below share a single source sample, sequenced in a study of blood T cells in healthy people across ages. For the second PCR, which ran for about 6 to 11 cycles, a sample-barcoded 5' primer and a J-beta primer mix were used. TCRdb itself ran the 5' RACE reads through MiXCR, one entry per CDR3 protein. The sample includes 550,000 to 700,000 distinct CDR3 sequences, 27% seen only once; the top ten take approximately 17%. Sequencing input: blood. The receptors here all came from a woman between 70 and 85 years old in good health.

The J gene is TRBJ2-7, the V gene TRBV7-9; the match to TRBD1 covers 12 bases. This CDR3 has 17 amino acids. J was trimmed by 5 bases and V by 5 bases; bases with no gene match: 13. CDR1 and CDR2 from the germline V gene are SEHNR and FQNEAQ (reference sequence). CDR3: CASSPRFTGTGGDEQYF. In nucleotides, the CDR3 is TGTGCCAGCAGCCCACGCTTTACCGGGACAGGGGGCGACGAGCAGTACTTC. Full variable domain (rest looked up from reference TRBV7-9 and TRBJ2-7): DTGVSQNPRHKITKRGQNVTFRCDPISEHNRLYWYRQTLGQGPEFLTYFQNEAQLEKSRLLSDRFSAERPKGSFSTLEIQRTEQGDSAMYLCASSPRFTGTGGDEQYFGPGTRLTVT.

The V gene is TRBV6-1, the J gene TRBJ2-7; TRBD1 agrees at 10 bases. Germline V gives CDR1 MNHNS, CDR2 SASEGT. J lost 4 bases, V lost 2 bases, and 2 bases had no gene match. CDR3 length: 14 amino acids. The CDR3, as DNA: TGTGCCAGCAGTGAATGGGGACAGGGGTACGAGCAGTACTTC. Translation: CASSEWGQGYEQYF.

This clonotype was detected a few times. This chain joins TRBV6-2 or TRBV6-3 and TRBJ2-1; a possible D gene is TRBD1 (5 bases). Trimming shortened V by 0 bases and J by 4 bases, and 22 bases separated the two germline ends. This CDR3 is 19 amino acids long. From germline, CDR1 is MNHEY and CDR2 SVGEGT. For the CDR3, the DNA is TGTGCCAGCAGTTACTCGATTAAGGGGTCGGCTGGATCGTACAATGAGCAGTTCTTC. This translates into CASSYSIKGSAGSYNEQFF.

The genes are TRBV6-1 and TRBJ2-7; 7 bases are shared with TRBD1. Trimming cost V 6 bases and J 3 bases; bases outside gene matches: 17. The CDR3 totals 17 residues. Per germline, CDR1 MNHNS and CDR2 SASEGT. The CDR3 protein is CASSRPTRRQGRYEQYF. CDR3 nucleotides: TGTGCCAGCAGCCGACCGACCCGGAGACAGGGTCGCTACGAGCAGTACTTC.

This chain joins TRBV29-1 and TRBJ2-7, with 9 bases identical to TRBD1. This CDR3 has 12 residues. Germline loops: CDR1 SQVTM, CDR2 ANQGSEA. Losses at the gene ends were 7 bases for V and 8 bases for J; bases not matched to a gene: 9. The DNA for the CDR3 is TGCAGCGCGGAGGGGACAGGGAGACAGCAGTACTTC. This sequence encodes CSAEGTGRQQYF.

A few counts support this clonotype. The V gene is TRBV3-1, the J gene TRBJ2-7; 7 nucleotides match TRBD2. Germline assignment: CDR1 LGHDT and CDR2 YNNKEL (reference sequence). The J segment lost 2 bases and the V segment lost 3 bases, leaving 4 bases of the junction unmatched. The CDR3 is 14 residues long. As DNA, the CDR3 is TGTGCCAGCAGCCAGCTAGCGGCGGCCTACGAGCAGTACTTC. Translation: CASSQLAAAYEQYF.

The chain is built from TRBV18 and TRBJ1-3; possibly TRBD1 for D (6 bases). The CDR3 runs 15 residues. The ends were cut back, 6 bases at V and 0 bases at J, with 12 bases in the middle. The germline V gene encodes CDR1 KGHSH and CDR2 LQKENI. The CDR3 here is CASSHGQSSGNTIYF. CDR3 nucleotide sequence: TGTGCCAGCTCTCATGGACAGTCCTCTGGAAACACCATATATTTT.

This clonotype was picked up a small number of times. The chain recombines TRBV6-2 or TRBV6-3 with TRBJ2-5, with a possible D match to TRBD2 (7 bases). TRBJ2-7 matches the DNA end more closely, so the J call is doubtful. CDR3 size: 13 residues. The germline gives CDR1 MNHEY, CDR2 SVGEGT. The CDR3 sequence: CASYGGGPYEQYF. In DNA, the CDR3 is TGTGCCTCCTATGGGGGGGGCCCCTACGAGCAGTACTTC.